These 3 T cell receptor beta chains originate from one sample sequenced in a study of CXCR3-negative and CXCR3-positive naive CD8 T cells. Study outcomes and limitations: When CXCR3-positive naive cells were set against CXCR3-negative naive cells, the former had more hydrophobic TRB CDR3s.

Their target antigens are unknown. The authors prepared UMI-labeled TRB cDNA libraries by 5' RACE. TCRdb re-called the 5' RACE reads and gives one entry per CDR3 protein, without DNA. The sample includes 95,000 to 100,000 distinct CDR3 sequences. The sample comprised naive CXCR3+ CD8+ T cells from blood. Subset in this sample: CD45RO-CCR7+CD27+CD95- naive CD8+ T cells expressing CXCR3 (TNR3+). The receptors originated from a human donor in good health. Some clones in this sample may be carry-over from other donors' samples.

This chain connects TRBV4-3 to TRBJ1-3. CDR1 is LGHNA and CDR2 is YSLEER in the germline V gene. This CDR3 contains 17 residues. The CDR3: CASSQDEVVGSGNTIYF.

The V gene is TRBV4-1, the J gene TRBJ2-3. Germline lookup yields CDR1 MGHRA and CDR2 YSYEKL. The CDR3 is made up of 13 amino acids. The CDR3 sequence: CASREQSTDTQYF.

The chain has TRBV9 and TRBJ2-7; no DNA is available, so the TRBD1 call from TCRdb remains unchecked. This CDR3 is 12 amino acids long. CDR1 and CDR2 from the germline V gene are SGDLS and YYNGEE. CDR3 sequence: CASSVSGDEQYF.